These 18 T cell receptor beta chains originate from one sample sequenced in a study of T-cell memory formation after mild COVID-19. MiXCR, run by TCRdb on the 5' RACE reads, gives a single entry per CDR3 protein. Here the sample spans roughly 510,000 distinct CDR3 sequences, 15% to 20% being singletons. What was sequenced was PBMCs or a T cell subset sorted from them (not recorded which). Source of these receptors: an adult woman who had mild COVID-19 (a few samples of this study predate the infection). Cell type and time point are not known.

This clonotype was detected a few times. This chain links TRBV27 with TRBJ2-3; no firm D call. This CDR3 contains 15 residues. Germline V lookup: CDR1 MNHEY, CDR2 SMNVEV (reference sequence). V shed 4 bases and J shed 2 bases, with 13 bases lying between them. The CDR3 is CASSSLSRVTDTQYF. CDR3 in DNA: TGTGCCAGCAGTTCCCTAAGTAGGGTCACAGATACGCAGTATTTT.

This clonotype has only a few counts. This chain links TRBV6-5 with TRBJ2-1; a weak D match, TRBD2 (7 bases). V was trimmed by 5 bases and J by 5 bases, leaving 16 bases between them. Per germline, CDR1 MNHEY and CDR2 SVGAGI. The CDR3 sequence is 15 residues long. The CDR3 protein is CASSGGGRFNNEQFF. The DNA of the CDR3 is TGTGCCAGCAGTGGCGGGGGCAGATTCAACAATGAGCAGTTCTTC.

This clonotype showed up many times. The DNA for the CDR3 is TGTGCCAGCAGTCATCCCACCGGGACAGGCTACAATGAGCAGTTCTTC. This gives the protein CASSHPTGTGYNEQFF. The chain joins TRBV12-3 or TRBV12-4 to TRBJ2-1, with 8 bases identical to TRBD1. V was pared by 5 bases and J by 3 bases, with 9 bases of the junction left unmatched. The CDR3 consists of 16 residues.

This clonotype turned up a few times. V gene TRBV7-9 combines with J gene TRBJ2-3, with a tentative D call TRBD2 (7 bases). The CDR3 is made up of 17 amino acids. Germline assignment: CDR1 SEHNR and CDR2 FQNEAQ (reference sequence). V was clipped by 5 bases and J by 1 base, with 19 bases between them. Here the CDR3 reads CASSRSLSGGGTDTQYF. The CDR3 nucleotides read TGTGCCAGCAGCCGGTCCTTGTCGGGGGGCGGCACAGATACGCAGTATTTT.

The sample holds a few counts of this clonotype. V is TRBV24-1 and J is TRBJ2-3, with TRBD1 matching over 7 bases. CDR1 is KGHDR, CDR2 SFDVKD, per germline. Trimming cost V 5 bases and J 1 base; bases outside gene matches: 5. This CDR3 comprises 15 residues. CDR3 in DNA: TGTGCCACCAGTGGGACAGGACCCGGCACAGATACGCAGTATTTT. Its protein is CATSGTGPGTDTQYF.

The chain recombines TRBV3-1 with TRBJ2-3, with 10 bases matching TRBD2. The germline CDR1 and CDR2 sequences are LGHDT and YNNKEL (reference sequence). The CDR3 contains 16 residues. V trimming: 2 bases; J trimming: 2 bases; junction bases outside the gene matches: 4. Written as DNA, the CDR3 is TGTGCCAGCAGCCAAAGGACTAGCGGTATCACAGATACGCAGTATTTT. Its protein is CASSQRTSGITDTQYF.

This clonotype has a handful of counts. The gene calls are TRBV19 and TRBJ1-2, with 7 bases that match TRBD1. There are 14 residues in the CDR3. V shed 1 base and J 6 bases; nucleotides not matched to a gene: 5. Germline V CDR1 and CDR2: LNHDA, SQIVND (reference sequence). The chain's CDR3 is CASSIGGGRDGYTF. For the CDR3, the DNA is TGTGCCAGTAGTATAGGAGGGGGCCGGGATGGCTACACCTTC.

This clonotype was observed at least ten times. The chain is built from TRBV7-2 and TRBJ2-3, with D unclear. Trimming removed 3 bases from V and 5 bases from J, with 6 bases in between. In germline, CDR1 is SGHTA, CDR2 FQGNSA. This CDR3 is built from 12 residues. This CDR3 is CASSFVVDTQYF. CDR3 bases: TGTGCCAGCAGCTTCGTTGTAGATACGCAGTATTTT.

This clonotype was picked up a small number of times. The gene calls are TRBV5-1 and TRBJ2-2; 9 bases map to TRBD2. The CDR3 consists of 17 residues. Germline-derived CDR1 and CDR2 are SGHRS and YFSETQ. The V gene end was trimmed by 0 bases and the J gene end by 3 bases; junction bases not matched to a gene: 6. DNA for the CDR3: TGCGCCAGCAGCTTGGCCCGCGGGGGGGCCGACACCGGGGAGCTGTTTTTT. Its protein is CASSLARGGADTGELFF. Filled out from reference TRBV5-1 and TRBJ2-2, the complete variable domain reads KAGVTQTPRYLIKTRGQQVTLSCSPISGHRSVSWYQQTPGQGLQFLFEYFSETQRNKGNFPGRFSGRQFSNSRSEMNVSTLELGDSALYLCASSLARGGADTGELFFGEGSRLTVL.

The table lists this clonotype with many counts. The gene calls are TRBV2 and TRBJ2-1, with 10 bases identical to TRBD2. Germline V gene lookup returns CDR1 SNHLY and CDR2 FYNNEI. The CDR3 consists of 14 residues. The trim removed 7 bases at V and 6 bases at J, leaving 6 bases unmatched. Written as DNA, the CDR3 is TGTGCCAGCAAAGGGACTAGCGTCGCCAATGAGCAGTTCTTC. It translates to CASKGTSVANEQFF.

This chain connects TRBV7-3 to TRBJ1-4; no reliable D call. Deletions cut 1 base from V and 4 bases from J, with 4 bases between. CDR3 length: 13 residues. Germline V gives CDR1 SGHTA, CDR2 FQGTGA. The CDR3 sequence: CASSLNRNEKLFF. The CDR3 coding sequence is TGTGCCAGCAGCTTAAACCGTAATGAAAAACTGTTTTTT.

A few counts support this clonotype. The chain employs TRBV28 and TRBJ2-7; the D gene is possibly TRBD1 (5 bases). Trimming cost V 3 bases and J 5 bases, with 17 bases left between them. CDR1 is MDHEN and CDR2 is SYDVKM in the germline V gene. This CDR3 is built from 15 residues. The CDR3 nucleotides read TGTGCCAGCAGTTTTCTCTTCCAGGGTATCCACGAGCAGTACTTC. Translated: CASSFLFQGIHEQYF.

The V and J genes are TRBV5-1 and TRBJ2-2; 12 bases match TRBD2. V gave up 0 bases and J gave up 3 bases; unmatched junction bases: 3. CDR3 length: 17 residues. Germline CDR1 and CDR2: SGHRS and YFSETQ. CDR3 loop: CASSLAGTSGYTGELFF. The CDR3 nucleotides are TGCGCCAGCAGCTTGGCCGGGACTAGCGGGTACACCGGGGAGCTGTTTTTT.

This clonotype was seen ten or more times. The V and J genes are TRBV13 and TRBJ2-7; 9 nucleotides align to TRBD1. Germline CDR1 PRHDT, CDR2 FYEKMQ (reference sequence). This CDR3 has 13 amino acids. V shed 5 bases and J 4 bases; nucleotides not matched to a gene: 3. The CDR3 spells CASSIGQGYEQYF. As DNA, the CDR3 is TGTGCCAGCAGCATCGGACAGGGGTACGAGCAGTACTTC.

This chain joins TRBV4-1 and TRBJ1-5; a possible D gene is TRBD1 (6 bases). The CDR3 extends over 14 amino acids. The V gene lost 1 base and the J gene lost 9 bases, with 13 bases spanning the gap. CDR1 MGHRA and CDR2 YSYEKL come from the germline V gene. The CDR3, as DNA: TGCGCCAGCAGCCAAGTTGTAGGGACAAGGCCCCAGCATTTT. Its translation is CASSQVVGTRPQHF.

This clonotype was counted ten times or more. CDR3 amino acids: CATRDTGTPYEQYF. The CDR3 region has the DNA TGTGCCACCAGGGACACAGGTACCCCCTACGAGCAGTACTTC. The chain is built from TRBV10-3 and TRBJ2-7; perhaps TRBD1 as D (6 bases). CDR1 and CDR2 from the germline V gene are ENHRY and SYGVKD. Trimming left V 10 bases short and J 2 bases short, with 18 bases between. The CDR3 sequence is 14 residues long.

CDR3 loop: CASSSPGEGRVNYGYTF. CDR3 DNA: TGTGCCAGCAGCTCCCCGGGGGAGGGGCGCGTGAACTATGGCTACACCTTC. The chain combines TRBV7-9 with TRBJ1-2; TRBD1 might be the D (5 bases). V gave up 4 bases and J gave up 2 bases, with 20 bases separating them. Per germline, CDR1 SEHNR and CDR2 FQNEAQ (reference sequence). CDR3 length equals 17 residues.

The chain is built from TRBV7-9 and TRBJ1-4, with D unresolved. Germline loops: CDR1 SEHNR, CDR2 FQNEAQ (reference sequence). The V end lost 1 base, the J end lost 3 bases, and 12 bases lay between the germline ends. The CDR3 covers 16 residues. CDR3 protein: CASSLESKGSNEKLFF. The CDR3 coding sequence is TGTGCCAGCAGCTTAGAATCGAAGGGTTCTAATGAAAAACTGTTTTTT.